This entry describes one T cell receptor beta chain. The ends were cut back, 7 bases at V and 2 bases at J, with 17 bases in the middle. The length of the CDR3 is 15 residues. Germline-derived CDR1 and CDR2 are MDHEN and SYDVKM. TCRdb independently ran MiXCR on the RT-PCR reads; one entry per CDR3 protein. This sample has 550,000 to 750,000 distinct CDR3 sequences, with 12% to 15% found just once. This receptor was obtained from a female donor in good health, serving as a healthy control. Sequencing was carried out using memory CD4+ T cells from blood. The gene calls are TRBV28 and TRBJ2-5; the D gene is possibly TRBD1 (6 bases). Written as DNA, the CDR3 is TGTGCCAGCAACCCCCTGACAGGTATACAAGAGACCCAGTACTTC. Translation: CASNPLTGIQETQYF.